Described below is a single T cell receptor (beta chain) sequence and its context. What antigen it recognizes has not been identified. No qualities accompany the bases; no much larger clone lies one base away. The data stem from a study of blood T cells in healthy people across ages (dated by TCRdb to the mid-2010s). Turning to the overall study: In model experiments, template switching captured roughly one uniquely barcoded TCR beta cDNA molecule for every two T cells. For two donors (one aged 18 to 30 and one aged 80 or older), the study analyzed two additional independent replicas of 1 million unique cDNA reads from the same blood draw. To avoid experimental bias, donors of different ages were randomly spread across the sequencing lanes. The donors were split into four age groups: young (average about 15 years), middle-aged (roughly 39), aged (roughly 60) and long-lived (about 74). The study measured age-related changes in TCR beta repertoire diversity using deep sequencing normalized with unique cDNA molecular identifiers. Study-wide conclusions, independent of this receptor: As age increased, observed TCR beta diversity per million T cells dropped in a roughly linear way, and a significant reduction was already evident by age about 36. Because donor CMV infection status was unknown, age-related changes in expanded clonotypes were potentially confounded. The percentage of naive T cells measured by flow cytometry correlated strongly with observed TCR beta diversity. The long-lived group showed more naive CD4+ T cells, fewer expanded clones and increased TCR diversity than the aged group, suggesting age selection. Bulk unsorted PBMC profiling prevented conclusive comparison of naive and antigen-experienced compartments. Total diversity estimates from one million sequenced T cells were considered lower bounds and underestimates.

Donors were 30 to 45 systemically healthy Caucasian individuals from Russia aged roughly 6 to 100 years. Roughly 10 milliliters of peripheral blood were drawn from each donor into EDTA-treated Vacutainer tubes. Ficoll-Paque density-gradient centrifugation was used to isolate PBMCs, with at least 6.5 million per sample. Total RNA was extracted from PBMCs with Trizol reagent, with at least 5 micrograms obtained per sample. For every donor, flow cytometry on a PBMC aliquot measured the percentage of naive CD45RAhigh/CD27high T cells. Measured from the cysteine to the phenylalanine, the CDR3 is 15 residues long. This entry keeps only the CDR3 DNA: 45 bases, framed from base 1. Germline trimming amounts to 6 bases on V and 6 bases on J, with 11 as the count of junction bases outside the gene matches. CDR1 and CDR2, per the germline V gene, are MDHEN and SYDVKM. The method was 5' RACE. For sequencing, an Illumina HiSeq 2500 was employed. A second PCR of 7 to 11 cycles was run with a J-beta primer mix and a sample-barcoded 5' primer. A template-switch 5' adaptor carrying 12 random nucleotides introduced a unique molecular identifier onto each TCR beta cDNA molecule. Each sample yielded at least 2.5 million CDR3-containing paired-end reads. First-strand cDNA was synthesized from all RNA with the Mint cDNA synthesis kit, primed by a TRBC-specific oligonucleotide. All cDNA was treated with uracil-DNA glycosylase and then went through a first 18-cycle PCR with the universal primers M1SS and BC2_uni_R. The source study handled its data this way. For normalization, 1 million high-quality reads were randomly selected from each sample, with every read carrying a distinct molecular identifier. Reads sharing molecular identifiers were discarded rather than binned into consensus sequences. CDR3 identification, clonotype clustering and error correction used MiTCR with a Q25 quality threshold and the strictest error-elimination algorithm. A nonparametric unseen species model with Euler transformation was used to estimate lower-bound total TCR beta diversity. TCRdb reanalyzed the raw reads on its own, using fastp at Q25 for trimming and MiXCR for clone calling, and kept in-frame beta chains. CDR3 protein sequences are deduplicated, and each keeps its most common genes and DNA. TCRdb's processing, not the authors', yielded these V and J calls. For this sample the table gives around 1.5 million distinct CDR3 sequences, of which roughly a third were detected only once. The ten largest clonotypes hold approximately 10% of the sample.

Recombination joined TRBV28 with TRBJ2-5, with 9 central nucleotides matching TRBD1. Material: blood. The sequence came from a woman aged 30 to 39 in good health. CDR3 region: CASRVGGQGSKTQYF. Here is the DNA: TGTGCCAGCAGGGTGGGGGGACAGGGTTCGAAGACCCAGTACTTC.